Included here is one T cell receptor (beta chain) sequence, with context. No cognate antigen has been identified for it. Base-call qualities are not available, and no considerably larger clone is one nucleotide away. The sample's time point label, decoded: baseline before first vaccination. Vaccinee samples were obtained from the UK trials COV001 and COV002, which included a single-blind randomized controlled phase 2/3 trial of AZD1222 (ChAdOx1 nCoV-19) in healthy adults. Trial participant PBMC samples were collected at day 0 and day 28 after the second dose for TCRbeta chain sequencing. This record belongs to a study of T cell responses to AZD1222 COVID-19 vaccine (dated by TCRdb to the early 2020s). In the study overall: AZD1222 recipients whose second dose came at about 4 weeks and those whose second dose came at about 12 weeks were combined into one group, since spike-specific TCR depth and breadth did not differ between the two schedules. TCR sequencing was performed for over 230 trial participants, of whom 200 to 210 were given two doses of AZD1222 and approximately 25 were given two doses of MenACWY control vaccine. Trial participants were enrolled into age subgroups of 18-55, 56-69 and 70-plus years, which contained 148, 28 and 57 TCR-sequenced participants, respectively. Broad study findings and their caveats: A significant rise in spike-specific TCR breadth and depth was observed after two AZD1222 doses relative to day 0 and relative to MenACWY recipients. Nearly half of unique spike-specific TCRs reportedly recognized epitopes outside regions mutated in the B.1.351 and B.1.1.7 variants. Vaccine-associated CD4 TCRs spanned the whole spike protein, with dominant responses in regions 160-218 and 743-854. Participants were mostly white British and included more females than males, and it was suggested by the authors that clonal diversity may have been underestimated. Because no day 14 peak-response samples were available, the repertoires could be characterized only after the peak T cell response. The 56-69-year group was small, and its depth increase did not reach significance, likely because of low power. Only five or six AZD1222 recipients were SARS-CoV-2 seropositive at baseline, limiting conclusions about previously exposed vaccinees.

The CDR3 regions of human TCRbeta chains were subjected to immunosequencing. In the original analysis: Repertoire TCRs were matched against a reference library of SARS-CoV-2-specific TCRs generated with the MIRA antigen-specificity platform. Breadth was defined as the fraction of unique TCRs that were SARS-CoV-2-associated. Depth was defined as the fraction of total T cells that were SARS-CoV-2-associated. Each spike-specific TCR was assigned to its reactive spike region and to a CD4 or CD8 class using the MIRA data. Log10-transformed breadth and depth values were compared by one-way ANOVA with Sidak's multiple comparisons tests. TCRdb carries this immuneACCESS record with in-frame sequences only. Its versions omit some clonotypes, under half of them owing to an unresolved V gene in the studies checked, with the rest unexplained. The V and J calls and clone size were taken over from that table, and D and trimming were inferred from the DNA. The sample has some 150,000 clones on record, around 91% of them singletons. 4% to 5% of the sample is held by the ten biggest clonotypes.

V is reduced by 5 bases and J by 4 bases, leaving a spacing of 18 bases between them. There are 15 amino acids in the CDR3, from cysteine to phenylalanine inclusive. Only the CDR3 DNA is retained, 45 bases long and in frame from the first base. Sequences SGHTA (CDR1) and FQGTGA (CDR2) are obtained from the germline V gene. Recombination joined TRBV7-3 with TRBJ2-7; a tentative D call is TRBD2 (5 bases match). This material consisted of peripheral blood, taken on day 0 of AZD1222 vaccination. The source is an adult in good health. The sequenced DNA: TGTGCCAGCAGCCTCCTGGCGGGCCGGAGATACGAGCAGTACTTC. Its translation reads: CASSLLAGRRYEQYF. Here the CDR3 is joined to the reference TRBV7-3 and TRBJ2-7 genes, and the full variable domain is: GAGVSQTPSNKVTEKGKYVELRCDPISGHTALYWYRQSLGQGPEFLIYFQGTGAADDSGLPNDRFFAVRPEGSVSTLKIQRTERGDSAVYLCASSLLAGRRYEQYFGPGTRLTVT.